These T cell receptor beta chains were read from a single sample in a study of cytotoxic CD8 clonotypes in ibrutinib-treated CLL. Only in-frame clones appear in the TCRdb table, and some are missing; sequencing was by immunoSEQ multiplex PCR. The repertoire holds fewer than 400,000 clones, with roughly 67% as singletons. This specimen was PBMCs, taken after 36 months of ibrutinib treatment. The source is a human donor with chronic lymphocytic leukemia. Each CDR3 is given with its conserved first and last residue. D genes are given only for firm matches. Clone size is shown for a subset of rows, as once, few, many or a class of expanded clone.

DNA: TGTGCCAGCTCCTCCGGGACTAGCCTCTACGAGCAGTACTTC
CDR3: CASSSGTSLYEQYF
V: TRBV5-6
J: TRBJ2-7
length: 14
size: few
D: TRBD2

DNA: TGTGCCAGCTCACCACCTGTGACTAGCGGCTCCTACGAGCAGTACTTC
CDR3: CASSPPVTSGSYEQYF
V: TRBV18
J: TRBJ2-7
length: 16
size: .
D: TRBD2

DNA: TGTGCCAGCAGCGATACAGGGGACGAGACCCAGTACTTC
CDR3: CASSDTGDETQYF
V: TRBV7-9
J: TRBJ2-5
length: 13
size: few
D: TRBD1

DNA: TGTGCCAGCAGCCGACTCTCAAGGCAGGTTAGCGGGGAGCTGTTTTTT
CDR3: CASSRLSRQVSGELFF
V: TRBV16
J: TRBJ2-2
length: 16
size: .
D: .

DNA: TGTGCCAGCAGTCCCAGCGGGGGGGCCTCCAATGAGCAGTTCTTC
CDR3: CASSPSGGASNEQFF
V: TRBV6-5
J: TRBJ2-1
length: 15
size: .
D: TRBD2

DNA: TGTGCCAGTAGTTCCCGGGGACAGGGGGGAGCTAACTATGGCTACACCTTC
CDR3: CASSSRGQGGANYGYTF
V: TRBV19
J: TRBJ1-2
length: 17
size: once
D: TRBD1

DNA: TGTGCCAGCAGCGGGGAGGGCCGACGCACAGATACGCAGTATTTT
CDR3: CASSGEGRRTDTQYF
V: TRBV9
J: TRBJ2-3
length: 15
size: .
D: TRBD2

DNA: TGTGCCAGCAGCCCTGACAGGGTGGGAGAGCAGTACTTC
CDR3: CASSPDRVGEQYF
V: TRBV7-2
J: TRBJ2-7
length: 13
size: .
D: TRBD1

DNA: TGTGCCAGCAGCGTAGGAAGGACAGGGCTAGCCGGGGAGCTGTTTTTT
CDR3: CASSVGRTGLAGELFF
V: TRBV9
J: TRBJ2-2
length: 16
size: once
D: TRBD1

DNA: TGTGCCAGCAGCTTAGAGCCTGACAGGGGGCACGGAAACACCATATATTTT
CDR3: CASSLEPDRGHGNTIYF
V: TRBV7-6
J: TRBJ1-3
length: 17
size: .
D: TRBD1

DNA: TGTGCCAGCAGCCCTCCTCCGGGACAGGTTTTCAACGAGCAGTACTTC
CDR3: CASSPPPGQVFNEQYF
V: TRBV7-9
J: TRBJ2-7
length: 16
size: few
D: TRBD1

DNA: TGTGCCAGCAGGGGGACAGGAGATAACTATGGCTACACCTTC
CDR3: CASRGTGDNYGYTF
V: TRBV9
J: TRBJ1-2
length: 14
size: .
D: TRBD1

DNA: TGTGCCATCAGTGTCAGTCGGACAGGCCGACTCTACGAGCAGTACTTC
CDR3: CAISVSRTGRLYEQYF
V: TRBV10-3
J: TRBJ2-7
length: 16
size: .
D: TRBD1

DNA: TGTGCCACCAGCAGCCCCAGCGAGAACACCGGGGAGCTGTTTTTT
CDR3: CATSSPSENTGELFF
V: TRBV15
J: TRBJ2-2
length: 15
size: .
D: .

DNA: TGTGCCAGTAGTGGGGAGAAGTTTAACTATGGCTACACCTTC
CDR3: CASSGEKFNYGYTF
V: TRBV19
J: TRBJ1-2
length: 14
size: .
D: .

DNA: TGTGCCAGCAGTTTTCGGACGATTCGGGGGACTGAAGCTTTCTTT
CDR3: CASSFRTIRGTEAFF
V: TRBV28
J: TRBJ1-1
length: 15
size: .
D: .

DNA: TGTGCCAGCAGCTCACTAACAGCGGGAGGGTTACAGCAGTACTTC
CDR3: CASSSLTAGGLQQYF
V: TRBV28
J: TRBJ2-7
length: 15
size: .
D: TRBD2

DNA: TGTGCCAGCAGCCCGGGCGGAGGGGGCTCACCCCTCCACTTT
CDR3: CASSPGGGGSPLHF
V: TRBV5-6
J: TRBJ1-6
length: 14
size: .
D: TRBD1

DNA: TGTGCCAGCAGTTACTCGTTGGGACAGATCTCCTACGAGCAGTACTTC
CDR3: CASSYSLGQISYEQYF
V: TRBV6-6
J: TRBJ2-7
length: 16
size: .
D: TRBD1

DNA: TGTGCCAGTACTAGCGGGAGGGATACGCAGTATTTT
CDR3: CASTSGRDTQYF
V: TRBV28
J: TRBJ2-3
length: 12
size: .
D: TRBD2

DNA: TGCGCCAGCAGCTTGGGCGACAGGGGAGATCAGCCCCAGCATTTT
CDR3: CASSLGDRGDQPQHF
V: TRBV5-1
J: TRBJ1-5
length: 15
size: few
D: TRBD1

DNA: TGCGCCAGCCGGACAGACTCCTACAATGAGCAGTTCTTC
CDR3: CASRTDSYNEQFF
V: TRBV5-1
J: TRBJ2-1
length: 13
size: .
D: .

DNA: TGCGCCAACAGCTTGGTCGGGGCTGGAAACACCATATATTTT
CDR3: CANSLVGAGNTIYF
V: TRBV5-1
J: TRBJ1-3
length: 14
size: .
D: .

DNA: TGCGCCAGCACCCCCAGAGGGGGCGGGACAGATACGCAGTATTTT
CDR3: CASTPRGGGTDTQYF
V: TRBV5-1
J: TRBJ2-3
length: 15
size: .
D: TRBD1

DNA: TGTGCCAGCAGTGCTCCGCGGGAGCTGTTTTTT
CDR3: CASSAPRELFF
V: TRBV2
J: TRBJ2-2
length: 11
size: .
D: .

DNA: TGTGCCAGCGAATTCGGGACTAGCGGGAGCAATGAGCAGTTCTTC
CDR3: CASEFGTSGSNEQFF
V: TRBV6-1
J: TRBJ2-1
length: 15
size: few
D: TRBD2

DNA: TGTGCCAGCAGTTACGCGGACAGAACAGTTATGGGCTACACCTTC
CDR3: CASSYADRTVMGYTF
V: TRBV6-6
J: TRBJ1-2
length: 15
size: .
D: .

DNA: TGTGCCAGCAGTTCCCCGTGGAGATTT
CDR3: CASSSPWRF
V: TRBV28
J: TRBJ1-1
length: 9
size: .
D: .

DNA: TGTGCCATCAGCCCCCGGGGAGGGTCAAGCGGCTACACCTTC
CDR3: CAISPRGGSSGYTF
V: TRBV10-3
J: TRBJ1-2
length: 14
size: .
D: .

DNA: TGTGCCAGCAGCTTGAGGCCCGTGCAACAAGAGACCCAGTACTTC
CDR3: CASSLRPVQQETQYF
V: TRBV5-4
J: TRBJ2-5
length: 15
size: .
D: .

DNA: TGCGCCAGCAGCTTGGAACCAGGACAGGGCGATACGCAGTATTTT
CDR3: CASSLEPGQGDTQYF
V: TRBV5-1
J: TRBJ2-3
length: 15
size: .
D: TRBD1

DNA: TGTGCCAGCAGTGGCTCGCGGGCCCGCGAGCAGTACTTC
CDR3: CASSGSRAREQYF
V: TRBV6-1
J: TRBJ2-7
length: 13
size: .
D: .

DNA: TGTGCCAGCAGGGCGCAGACATTT
CDR3: CASRAQTF
V: TRBV6-5
J: TRBJ1-4
length: 8
size: .
D: .

DNA: TGTGCCAGCAGTGAAGAGGACGGGGGGCGTTATGGCTACACCTTC
CDR3: CASSEEDGGRYGYTF
V: TRBV2
J: TRBJ1-2
length: 15
size: .
D: .

DNA: TGCAGCGTTGAAGAGTCAAATCCTAGCTCCTACAATGAGCAGTTCTTC
CDR3: CSVEESNPSSYNEQFF
V: TRBV29-1
J: TRBJ2-1
length: 16
size: .
D: .

DNA: TGTGCCAGCAGCTTAGGGGCCGAGCAGTACTTC
CDR3: CASSLGAEQYF
V: TRBV13
J: TRBJ2-7
length: 11
size: .
D: .

DNA: TGCGCCAGCAGCACAACTCCAACAGCAGCTAACTATGGCTACACCTTC
CDR3: CASSTTPTAANYGYTF
V: TRBV5-1
J: TRBJ1-2
length: 16
size: once
D: .

DNA: TGTGCCAGCAGTGACAGGTTTAAATCCTACGAGCAGTACTTC
CDR3: CASSDRFKSYEQYF
V: TRBV6-5
J: TRBJ2-7
length: 14
size: once
D: .

DNA: TGTGCCAGCAGCTTACGACTAGCGGGAAATGAGCAGTACTTC
CDR3: CASSLRLAGNEQYF
V: TRBV11-2
J: TRBJ2-7
length: 14
size: .
D: TRBD2

DNA: TGTGCCAGCAGCTTAGGGGTAGCTAATGAAAAACTGTTTTTT
CDR3: CASSLGVANEKLFF
V: TRBV7-2
J: TRBJ1-4
length: 14
size: .
D: .

DNA: TGTGCCAGCAGATACAGGGGGTCCTATAATTCACCCCTCCACTTT
CDR3: CASRYRGSYNSPLHF
V: TRBV27
J: TRBJ1-6
length: 15
size: few
D: TRBD1

DNA: TGTGCCAGCAGCAAGGGGTTCCGGGACAGAAATTATGGCTACACCTTC
CDR3: CASSKGFRDRNYGYTF
V: TRBV9
J: TRBJ1-2
length: 16
size: .
D: TRBD1

DNA: TGTGCCAGCAGTTTAATTTCAGGGGTGGCGGGGACCCAGTACTTC
CDR3: CASSLISGVAGTQYF
V: TRBV27
J: TRBJ2-5
length: 15
size: .
D: .

DNA: TGTGCCAGCAGTTACTCGATGAGGGGGGATCACGAGCAGTACTTC
CDR3: CASSYSMRGDHEQYF
V: TRBV6-5
J: TRBJ2-7
length: 15
size: .
D: .

DNA: TGTGCCAGCAGTGAAGGGACGGAGTACAATGAGCAGTTCTTC
CDR3: CASSEGTEYNEQFF
V: TRBV6-5
J: TRBJ2-1
length: 14
size: .
D: .

DNA: TGTGCCAGCAGCTCCCACCGGGAATACAATGAGCAGTTCTTC
CDR3: CASSSHREYNEQFF
V: TRBV11-2
J: TRBJ2-1
length: 14
size: .
D: .

DNA: TGTGCCAGCAGTTTAGGGCCCGGGGGGAGTCAGCCCCAGCATTTT
CDR3: CASSLGPGGSQPQHF
V: TRBV28
J: TRBJ1-5
length: 15
size: .
D: .

DNA: TGTGCCAGCAGTTTGGGCACGAGGGCCCGTGGCTACACCTTC
CDR3: CASSLGTRARGYTF
V: TRBV28
J: TRBJ1-2
length: 14
size: .
D: .

DNA: TGCGCCAGCTGGGGGAGGACAGGGTCCGAGCAGTACTTC
CDR3: CASWGRTGSEQYF
V: TRBV10-2
J: TRBJ2-7
length: 13
size: .
D: TRBD1

DNA: TGTGCCAGCAGTGCTCAGGGTTTGGATCAGCCCCAGCATTTT
CDR3: CASSAQGLDQPQHF
V: TRBV6-5
J: TRBJ1-5
length: 14
size: .
D: .

DNA: TGCGCCAGCAGCCACACTAGGCCCGGAGGGTACCAAGAGACCCAGTACTTC
CDR3: CASSHTRPGGYQETQYF
V: TRBV4-3
J: TRBJ2-5
length: 17
size: .
D: .

DNA: TGTGCCAGCAGCCCGAAACCGGGACAGGGTTCTGGAAACACCATATATTTT
CDR3: CASSPKPGQGSGNTIYF
V: TRBV7-9
J: TRBJ1-3
length: 17
size: .
D: TRBD1

DNA: TGTGCCAGCAGCTTAAGTTTTGACAACTATGGCTACACCTTC
CDR3: CASSLSFDNYGYTF
V: TRBV7-9
J: TRBJ1-2
length: 14
size: .
D: .

DNA: TGTGCCAGCAGCTTAGATGGGAGCGAGGAGACCCAGTACTTC
CDR3: CASSLDGSEETQYF
V: TRBV11-2
J: TRBJ2-5
length: 14
size: .
D: .